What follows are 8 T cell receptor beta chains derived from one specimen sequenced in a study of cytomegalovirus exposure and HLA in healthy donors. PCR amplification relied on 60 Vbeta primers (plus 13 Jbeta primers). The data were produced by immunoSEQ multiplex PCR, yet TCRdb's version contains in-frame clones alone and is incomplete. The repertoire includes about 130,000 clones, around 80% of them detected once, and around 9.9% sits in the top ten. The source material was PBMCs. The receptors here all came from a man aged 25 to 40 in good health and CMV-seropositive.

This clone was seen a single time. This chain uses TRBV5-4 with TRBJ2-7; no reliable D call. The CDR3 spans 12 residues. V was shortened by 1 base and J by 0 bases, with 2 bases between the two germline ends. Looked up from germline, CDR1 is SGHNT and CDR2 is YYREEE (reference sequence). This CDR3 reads CASSLHSYEQYF. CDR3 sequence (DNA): TGTGCCAGCAGCTTGCACTCCTACGAGCAGTACTTC.

The CDR3 is CASSEYQRDGYTF. CDR3 nucleotide sequence: TGTGCCAGCAGTGAATATCAGCGGGACGGCTACACCTTC. V and J are TRBV25-1 and TRBJ1-2; D possibly corresponds to TRBD1 (5 bases). This CDR3 region has 13 residues. Trimming removed 0 bases at V and 8 bases at J, with 10 bases between. The germline gives CDR1 MGHDK, CDR2 SYGVNS.

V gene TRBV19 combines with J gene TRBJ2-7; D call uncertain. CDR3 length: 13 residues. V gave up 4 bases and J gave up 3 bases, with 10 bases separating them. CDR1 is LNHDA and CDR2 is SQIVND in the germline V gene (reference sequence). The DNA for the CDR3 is TGTGCCAGTAGTACTGCGGTTTACTACGAGCAGTACTTC. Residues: CASSTAVYYEQYF.

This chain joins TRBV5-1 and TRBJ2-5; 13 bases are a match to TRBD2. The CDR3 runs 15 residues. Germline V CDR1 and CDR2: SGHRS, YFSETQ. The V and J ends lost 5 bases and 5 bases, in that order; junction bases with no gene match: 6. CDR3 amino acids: CASSPGTSGTETQYF. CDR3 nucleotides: TGCGCCAGCAGTCCCGGGACTAGCGGGACGGAGACCCAGTACTTC.

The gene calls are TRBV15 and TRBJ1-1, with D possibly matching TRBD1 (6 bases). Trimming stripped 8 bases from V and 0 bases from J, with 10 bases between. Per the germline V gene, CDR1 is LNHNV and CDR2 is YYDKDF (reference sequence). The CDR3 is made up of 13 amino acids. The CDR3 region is CATRQAVNTEAFF. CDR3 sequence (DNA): TGTGCCACCCGACAGGCAGTGAACACTGAAGCTTTCTTT. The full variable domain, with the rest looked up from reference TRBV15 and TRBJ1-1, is DAMVIQNPRYQVTQFGKPVTLSCSQTLNHNVMYWYQQKSSQAPKLLFHYYDKDFNNEADTPDNFQSRRPNTSFCFLDIRSPGLGDTAMYLCATRQAVNTEAFFGQGTRLTVV.

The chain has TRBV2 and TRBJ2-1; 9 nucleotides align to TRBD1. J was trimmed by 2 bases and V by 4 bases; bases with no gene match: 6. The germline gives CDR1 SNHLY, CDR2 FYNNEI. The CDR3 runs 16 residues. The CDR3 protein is CASSVPGQGTYNEQFF. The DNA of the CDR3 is TGTGCCAGCAGTGTTCCGGGACAGGGCACCTACAATGAGCAGTTCTTC.

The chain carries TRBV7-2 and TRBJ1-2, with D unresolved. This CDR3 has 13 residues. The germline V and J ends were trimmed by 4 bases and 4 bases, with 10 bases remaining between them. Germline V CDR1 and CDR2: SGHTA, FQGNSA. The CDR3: CASSSVRSYGYTF. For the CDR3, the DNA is TGTGCCAGCAGCTCAGTCCGGAGCTATGGCTACACCTTC.

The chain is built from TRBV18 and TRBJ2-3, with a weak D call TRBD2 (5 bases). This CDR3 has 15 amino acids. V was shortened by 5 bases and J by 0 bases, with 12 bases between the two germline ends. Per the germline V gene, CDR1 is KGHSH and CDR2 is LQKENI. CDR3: CASSSLSASTDTQYF. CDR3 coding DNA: TGTGCCAGCTCATCTCTTAGCGCCAGCACAGATACGCAGTATTTT.